This T cell receptor beta chain was documented in a study of B cell selection in AIRE deficiency. A remark on this clone: Its matching antigen is unknown.

The repertoire was sequenced with immunoSEQ multiplex PCR; TCRdb's copy has only in-frame clones and lacks some. The repertoire holds approximately 21,000 clones, with roughly 93% as singletons. Regulatory T cells were sorted as CD4+CD25hiCD127low/negative. Study findings and constraints: Around 31% of healthy-shared Treg TCRbeta sequences appeared in patient Tconv cells. Shared Treg sequences were biased toward short CDR3s with few non-templated nucleotide insertions.

This CDR3 contains 13 residues. Trimming took 3 bases from V and 6 from J, leaving 10 bases between them. The germline V gene encodes CDR1 LGHNA and CDR2 YSLEER. The chain is built from TRBV4-3 and TRBJ2-3, with D possibly being TRBD2 (6 bases). This receptor was taken from a human donor with AIRE deficiency. The sample taken for sequencing was Tregs sorted from PBMCs. CDR3 residues: CASSQGLRDTQYF. The CDR3 coding sequence is TGCGCCAGCAGCCAGGGACTGCGGGATACGCAGTATTTT.